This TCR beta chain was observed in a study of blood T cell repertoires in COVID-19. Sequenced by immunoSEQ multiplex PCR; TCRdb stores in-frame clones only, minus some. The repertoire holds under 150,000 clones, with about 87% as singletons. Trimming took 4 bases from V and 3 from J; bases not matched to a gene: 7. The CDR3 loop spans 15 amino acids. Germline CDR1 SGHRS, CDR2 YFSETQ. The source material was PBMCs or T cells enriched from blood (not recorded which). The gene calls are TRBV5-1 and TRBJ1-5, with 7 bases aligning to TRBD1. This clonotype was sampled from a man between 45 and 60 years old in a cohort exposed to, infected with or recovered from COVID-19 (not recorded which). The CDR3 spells CASSPTGHHNQPQHF. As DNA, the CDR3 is TGCGCCAGCAGCCCGACAGGGCATCACAATCAGCCCCAGCATTTT. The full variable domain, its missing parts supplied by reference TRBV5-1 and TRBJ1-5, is KAGVTQTPRYLIKTRGQQVTLSCSPISGHRSVSWYQQTPGQGLQFLFEYFSETQRNKGNFPGRFSGRQFSNSRSEMNVSTLELGDSALYLCASSPTGHHNQPQHFGDGTRLSIL.